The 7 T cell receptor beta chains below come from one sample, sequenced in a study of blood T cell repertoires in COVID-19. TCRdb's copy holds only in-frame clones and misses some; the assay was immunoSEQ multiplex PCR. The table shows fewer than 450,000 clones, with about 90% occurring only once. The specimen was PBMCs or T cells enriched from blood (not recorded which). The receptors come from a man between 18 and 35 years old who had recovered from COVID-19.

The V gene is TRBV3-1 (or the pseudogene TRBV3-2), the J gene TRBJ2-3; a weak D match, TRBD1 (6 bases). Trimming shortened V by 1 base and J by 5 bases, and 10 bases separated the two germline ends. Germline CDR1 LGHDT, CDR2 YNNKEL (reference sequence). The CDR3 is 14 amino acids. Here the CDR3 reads CASSQGQELDTQYF. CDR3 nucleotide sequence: TGTGCCAGCAGCCAAGGACAGGAGCTAGATACGCAGTATTTT.

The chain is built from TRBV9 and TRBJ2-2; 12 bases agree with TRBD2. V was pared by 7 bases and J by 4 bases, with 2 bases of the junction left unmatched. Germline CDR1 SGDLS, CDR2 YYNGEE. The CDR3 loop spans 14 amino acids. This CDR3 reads CASASGGVTGELFF. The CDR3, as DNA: TGTGCCAGCGCTAGCGGGGGGGTCACCGGGGAGCTGTTTTTT.

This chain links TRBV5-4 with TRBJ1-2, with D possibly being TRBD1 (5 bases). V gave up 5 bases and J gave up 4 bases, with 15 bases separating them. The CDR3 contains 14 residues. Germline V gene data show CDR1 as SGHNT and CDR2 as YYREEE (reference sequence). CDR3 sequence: CASRSAGGTYGYTF. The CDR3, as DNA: TGTGCCAGCAGGTCGGCGGGGGGGACCTATGGCTACACCTTC.

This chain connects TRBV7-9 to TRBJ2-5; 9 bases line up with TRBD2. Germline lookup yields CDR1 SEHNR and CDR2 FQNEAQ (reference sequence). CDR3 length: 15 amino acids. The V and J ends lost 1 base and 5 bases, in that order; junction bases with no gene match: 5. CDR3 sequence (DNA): TGTGCCAGCAGCTTAGAGGGGCTAGCGGGGGAGACCCAGTACTTC. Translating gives CASSLEGLAGETQYF.

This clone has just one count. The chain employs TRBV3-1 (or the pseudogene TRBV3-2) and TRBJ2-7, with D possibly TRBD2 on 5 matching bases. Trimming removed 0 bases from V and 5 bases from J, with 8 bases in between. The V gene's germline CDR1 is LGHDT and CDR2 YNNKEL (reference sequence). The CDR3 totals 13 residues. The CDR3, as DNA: TGTGCCAGCAGCCAAGATTGGAGGAACGAGCAGTACTTC. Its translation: CASSQDWRNEQYF.

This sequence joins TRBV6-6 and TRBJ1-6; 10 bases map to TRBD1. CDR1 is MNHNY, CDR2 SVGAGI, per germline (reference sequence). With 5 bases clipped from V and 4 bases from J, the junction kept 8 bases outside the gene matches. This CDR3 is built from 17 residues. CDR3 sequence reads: CASSRNRDRGYNSPLHF. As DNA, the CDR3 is TGTGCCAGCAGTCGGAACCGGGACAGGGGATATAATTCACCCCTCCACTTT.

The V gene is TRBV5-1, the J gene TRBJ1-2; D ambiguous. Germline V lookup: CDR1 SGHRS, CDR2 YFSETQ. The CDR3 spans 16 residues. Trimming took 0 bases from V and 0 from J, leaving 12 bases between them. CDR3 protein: CASSLDITTANYGYTF. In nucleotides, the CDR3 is TGCGCCAGCAGCTTGGATATCACAACCGCTAACTATGGCTACACCTTC.